This T cell receptor beta chain derives from a study of regulatory T cells in long-lasting Graves disease. This clonotype showed up just a few times. Libraries of TCR beta came from iRepertoire HTBI primers plus Arm-PCR of CDR3 regions. Each CDR3 protein gets one entry after TCRdb re-called the multiplex PCR reads with MiXCR. The repertoire holds about 500,000 distinct CDR3 sequences, with around 12% as singletons. This CDR3 contains 13 residues. V was trimmed by 2 bases and J by 8 bases, leaving 9 bases between them. Germline CDR1 and CDR2: LGHDT and YNNKEL (reference sequence). Time point defined: newly diagnosed GD, antithyroid drugs for less than 3 months. Researchers made the TCR library from RNA that was extracted from PBMCs. The same specimen was also included in a second study, on T cells in Graves' hyperthyroidism and ophthalmopathy.

This sequence was found in a woman aged 25 to 39 with Graves disease. Sequenced material: peripheral blood mononuclear cells (PBMCs), taken at new diagnosis, from a patient treated with antithyroid drugs. The V and J genes are TRBV3-1 and TRBJ1-4; no definite D call. The CDR3 loop is CASSQSRTEKLFF. Written as DNA, the CDR3 is TGTGCCAGCAGCCAATCTAGGACGGAAAAACTGTTTTTT.